Listed here are 4 T cell receptor beta chains from one sample, sequenced in a study of T cells in Graves' hyperthyroidism and ophthalmopathy. What was amplified from RNA transcripts were TCR beta CDR3 regions. The HTBI set primed first-round TCR CDR3 RT-PCR. TCRdb recomputed calls from the multiplex PCR reads with MiXCR, one row per CDR3 protein. The table lists roughly 750,000 distinct CDR3 sequences, about a sixth of them singletons. Material for sequencing was blood. The origin of the receptors is a man younger than 35 with Graves' hyperthyroidism.

This clonotype was detected ten times or more. J is TRBJ2-1 and V is TRBV6-6; no reliable D call. The germline V gene encodes CDR1 MNHNY and CDR2 SVGAGI (reference sequence). The CDR3 has 13 amino acids. Trimming removed 2 bases at V and 5 bases at J, with 7 bases between. The CDR3 is CASSYEADNEQFF. The CDR3 DNA reads as TGTGCCAGCAGTTACGAAGCCGACAATGAGCAGTTCTTC.

This clonotype appeared many times. The genes are TRBV2 and TRBJ1-1; 8 bases match TRBD1. Germline-derived CDR1 and CDR2 are SNHLY and FYNNEI. CDR3 size: 12 residues. J gave up 3 bases and V 9 bases, and 3 bases lay outside the gene matches. CDR3 protein: CARQGADTEAFF. For the CDR3, the DNA is TGTGCCAGGCAGGGGGCGGACACTGAAGCTTTCTTT.

This clonotype was seen many times. The DNA of the CDR3 is TGTGCCAGCAGCCTCGCCCCTAGCGGGAGAGCCACAGATACGCAGTATTTT. As protein: CASSLAPSGRATDTQYF. V is TRBV11-2 and J is TRBJ2-3; 10 bases are a match to TRBD2. The V segment lost 5 bases and the J segment 2 bases; nucleotides outside the gene matches: 10. Germline CDR1 reads SGHAT; CDR2 reads FQNNGV. The CDR3 consists of 17 residues.

This clonotype was recorded many times. The chain recombines TRBV7-9 with TRBJ1-1, with D unresolved. The germline V and J ends were trimmed by 6 bases and 4 bases, with 9 bases remaining between them. The germline gives CDR1 SEHNR, CDR2 FQNEAQ (reference sequence). The CDR3 spans 12 residues. The CDR3 here is CASRGRSTEAFF. CDR3 DNA sequence: TGTGCCAGCAGAGGCCGAAGCACTGAAGCTTTCTTT.